Shown below are 7 T cell receptor beta chains from a single sample sequenced in a study of T cells in tuberculosis. Time point meaning: new active TB diagnosis, blood taken before or within 7 days of starting treatment. Only in-frame clones appear in the TCRdb table, and some are missing; sequencing was by immunoSEQ multiplex PCR. The repertoire consists of fewer than 55,000 clones, with nearly 95% occurring once and the leading ten covering 1.4% to 1.5%. The starting material was PBMCs, obtained at tuberculosis diagnosis. The receptors stem from an adult with tuberculosis.

The V and J genes are TRBV2 and TRBJ1-1; perhaps TRBD1 as D (6 bases). Germline assignment: CDR1 SNHLY and CDR2 FYNNEI. The CDR3 runs 13 residues. V lost 7 bases, J lost 5 bases, and 14 bases lay in between. CDR3 sequence: CASKEARGTEAFF. Here the CDR3 DNA reads TGTGCCAGCAAGGAAGCCAGGGGTACTGAAGCTTTCTTT.

This chain connects TRBV30 to TRBJ1-1, with 7 bases identical to TRBD1. The V gene end was trimmed by 5 bases and the J gene end by 4 bases; junction bases not matched to a gene: 10. CDR3 size: 14 residues. Germline CDR1 GTSNPN, CDR2 SVGIG (reference sequence). The CDR3, as DNA: TGTGCCTGGTCTCAGGCAGGGGGAGGCACTGAAGCTTTCTTT. Its translation: CAWSQAGGGTEAFF.

V is TRBV7-8 and J is TRBJ1-6; no clear D. From germline, CDR1 is SGHVS and CDR2 FQNEAQ. Trimming removed 4 bases at V and 0 bases at J, with 10 bases between. The CDR3 totals 16 residues. The CDR3 loop reads CASSSSESSYNSPLHF. CDR3 sequence (DNA): TGTGCCAGCAGCTCCTCCGAGAGCTCCTATAATTCACCCCTCCACTTT.

The gene calls are TRBV6-6 and TRBJ2-7, with 9 bases lining up with TRBD2. In germline, CDR1 is MNHNY, CDR2 SVGAGI (reference sequence). V lost 10 bases and J lost 0; bases outside the gene matches: 7. The CDR3 is made up of 14 amino acids. In DNA, the CDR3 is TGTGCCACCACTAGCGGGCCCCGCTCCTACGAGCAGTACTTC. Translating it yields CATTSGPRSYEQYF.

The V call is TRBV18, the J call TRBJ1-1; TRBD1 aligns across 12 bases. Germline V CDR1 and CDR2: KGHSH, LQKENI. The CDR3 runs to 18 residues. V was pared by 3 bases and J by 6 bases, with 14 bases of the junction left unmatched. The CDR3 coding sequence is TGTGCCAGCTCACCCGCACGGCTAAAGGGACAGGGGGCCTCTGAAGCTTTCTTT. Protein product: CASSPARLKGQGASEAFF.

CDR3 bases: TGCAGCGTTGTGGCGGGGTCGAACACCGGGGAGCTGTTTTTT. This sequence encodes CSVVAGSNTGELFF. The chain has TRBV29-1 and TRBJ2-2; D might be TRBD2 (6 bases). This CDR3 has 14 amino acids. Germline lookup yields CDR1 SQVTM and CDR2 ANQGSEA. Trimming shortened V by 4 bases and J by 0 bases, and 9 bases separated the two germline ends.

This chain uses TRBV30 with TRBJ2-7, with 9 bases that match TRBD1. Per germline, CDR1 GTSNPN and CDR2 SVGIG (reference sequence). This CDR3 spans 14 amino acids. The V gene end was trimmed by 0 bases and the J gene end by 6 bases; junction bases not matched to a gene: 6. CDR3 loop: CAWSVGQGGSEQYF. CDR3 bases: TGTGCCTGGAGTGTGGGACAGGGTGGGTCCGAGCAGTACTTC.